The entry that follows covers one TCR beta chain sequence. The CDR3 has 14 amino acids. V lost 2 bases to trimming and J lost 7 bases, with 14 bases between them. Germline values: CDR1 KGHSH, CDR2 LQKENI. Profiling relied on immunoSEQ multiplex PCR, and the TCRdb table lists in-frame clones only, not all of them. The sample yields roughly 100,000 clones, around 85% seen once. This entry is derived from a study of blood T cell repertoires in COVID-19. Study background: Collection of acute and convalescent COVID-19 samples took place in the United States, Italy and Spain. T cells, B-cell-depleted T cells, or PBMCs provided the cDNA or gDNA that served as material.

The source of this sequence is a woman in her 70s with active or convalescent COVID-19. The sample taken for sequencing was peripheral blood. The rearrangement joins TRBV18 to TRBJ1-2, with a possible D match to TRBD1 (5 bases). The CDR3 DNA reads as TGTGCCAGCTCACCAATTCGGGGGGAGATTGGCTACACCTTC. Translating gives CASSPIRGEIGYTF. The full variable domain, in which reference TRBV18 and TRBJ1-2 provide the parts outside the CDR3, is NAGVMQNPRHLVRRRGQEARLRCSPMKGHSHVYWYRQLPEEGLKFMVYLQKENIIDESGMPKERFSAEFPKEGPSILRIQQVVRGDSAAYFCASSPIRGEIGYTFGSGTRLTVV.